These T cell receptor beta chains were read from a single sample in a study of T-cell reconstitution after alpha-beta-depleted transplantation in children. TCRdb re-called the PCR reads through MiXCR, storing one row per CDR3 protein. The sample contains fewer than 700,000 distinct CDR3 sequences, around 23% of which appear only once. The material sequenced was PBMCs, mostly from graft donor cells, taken 360 days after TCRalphabeta/CD19-depleted stem cell transplant. Receptors were obtained from a boy under two years old who had a stem cell transplant for acute myeloid leukemia, so the T cells may come from the graft donor. The CDR3 runs from the conserved cysteine through the conserved F or W. A D gene is named only where the DNA matches it firmly. Rows may omit the clone size; those that give it use once, few, many or a size class.

D gene	J gene	V gene	clone size	CDR3 protein	CDR3 DNA
.	TRBJ2-1	TRBV6-5	few	CASSYGAGSYNEQFF	TGTGCCAGCAGTTACGGGGCAGGGAGCTACAATGAGCAGTTCTTC
TRBD1	TRBJ2-2	TRBV7-3	.	CASSLGRTGWDTGELFF	TGTGCCAGCAGCTTGGGAAGGACAGGGTGGGACACCGGGGAGCTGTTTTTT
.	TRBJ2-2	TRBV14	many	CASSQELGTGELFF	TGTGCCAGCAGCCAAGAGTTAGGGACCGGGGAGCTGTTTTTT
TRBD2	TRBJ2-3	TRBV7-8	many	CASSHSSGGAGTDTQYF	TGTGCCAGCAGCCACTCTAGCGGGGGGGCAGGCACAGATACGCAGTATTTT
TRBD1	TRBJ1-1	TRBV29-1	many	CSVEGQVTEAFF	TGCAGCGTTGAGGGACAGGTCACTGAAGCTTTCTTT
.	TRBJ2-5	TRBV5-6	few	CASRMTEEETQYF	TGTGCCAGCAGGATGACAGAGGAAGAGACCCAGTACTTC
TRBD1	TRBJ2-7	TRBV4-1	few	CASSPWDRFYEQYF	TGCGCCAGCAGCCCATGGGACAGGTTTTACGAGCAGTACTTC
TRBD1	TRBJ2-3	TRBV12-3/TRBV12-4	many	CASRLTTYRGRQDTQYF	TGTGCCAGCAGGCTTACCACCTACAGGGGCCGGCAGGATACGCAGTATTTT
.	TRBJ1-2	TRBV20-1	.	CSAHSSGRVGYTF	TGCAGTGCCCATAGTAGTGGCAGGGTAGGCTACACCTTC
.	TRBJ2-5	TRBV12-3/TRBV12-4	few	CASSFQIRETQYF	TGTGCCAGCAGTTTTCAGATAAGGGAGACCCAGTACTTC
.	TRBJ2-1	TRBV29-1	.	CSVFMGINEQFF	TGCAGCGTTTTTATGGGGATCAATGAGCAGTTCTTC
TRBD2	TRBJ2-1	TRBV20-1	.	CSARDTRGGSSYNEQFF	TGCAGTGCTAGAGATACGCGCGGGGGGAGCTCCTACAATGAGCAGTTCTTC